This T cell receptor beta chain is from a study of blood T cells in healthy people across ages. Alongside a J-beta primer mix, a sample-barcoded 5' primer served in a second PCR lasting roughly 6 to 12 cycles. Each cDNA was tagged by a template-switch adaptor containing 12 random nucleotides. The yield of each sample was at least 2.5 million CDR3-containing paired-end reads. TCRdb redid the calling of the 5' RACE reads with MiXCR, one entry per CDR3 protein. Of about 780,000 distinct CDR3 sequences detected, around 24% appear once; the ten largest clones hold roughly 3.1%. Germline loops: CDR1 PRHDT, CDR2 FYEKMQ (reference sequence). Trimming removed 1 base from V and 3 bases from J, with 11 bases in between. The CDR3 is made up of 15 amino acids. This same sample was also taken into another study, of T cells of mothers and their children. That work adds: Maternal samples each gave over 9 million TCR beta CDR3 reads, and child samples about 3 million each.

The sequence was obtained from a boy younger than 18 in good health. This chain joins TRBV13 and TRBJ2-3; a possible D gene is TRBD2 (5 bases). Sequencing used blood. Written as DNA, the CDR3 is TGTGCCAGCAGCTTAGATGGCCGGGGTACAGATACGCAGTATTTT. It translates to CASSLDGRGTDTQYF. Drawing the rest from reference TRBV13 and TRBJ2-3, the complete variable domain is AAGVIQSPRHLIKEKRETATLKCYPIPRHDTVYWYQQGPGQDPQFLISFYEKMQSDKGSIPDRFSAQQFSDYHSELNMSSLELGDSALYFCASSLDGRGTDTQYFGPGTRLTVL.